The clone carrying this TCR beta chain was counted between two and nine times. These data come from a study of response to subunit inactivated influenza vaccine. The CDR3 consists of 15 residues. Trimming left V 3 bases short and J 6 bases short, with 15 bases between. Germline loops: CDR1 MDHEN, CDR2 SYDVKM. TCRdb ran MiXCR on the RT-PCR reads and lists one entry per CDR3 protein. Among 650,000 or so distinct CDR3 sequences, 14% were seen once, and the ten largest hold roughly 7.6%. The material was PBMCs from blood, obtained approximately 15 days before vaccination. The rearrangement joins TRBV28 to TRBJ1-5, with D perhaps matching TRBD1 (5 bases). This receptor was obtained from a man aged 45-65 years who received an inactivated influenza vaccine. Here the CDR3 reads CASSLTGREGQPQHF. The CDR3 DNA sequence: TGTGCCAGCAGTTTGACGGGGCGCGAGGGTCAGCCCCAGCATTTT.